This T cell receptor beta chain was identified in a study of T cell responses to AZD1222 COVID-19 vaccine. Study findings and constraints: Repertoire collection took place solely once the T cell response had peaked. The sample set comprised mostly white British donors with more females, and clonal diversity was possibly underestimated. Baseline testing showed seropositivity in only a handful of AZD1222 recipients.

Germline loops: CDR1 SEHNR, CDR2 FQNEAQ (reference sequence). The ends were cut back, 5 bases at V and 4 bases at J, with 14 bases in the middle. The CDR3 is 14 residues long. The table came from immunoSEQ multiplex PCR; TCRdb's copy has only in-frame clones and leaves some out. The sample records 110,000 or so clones, more than 70% being singletons. Analyses pooled second doses at about 4 or about 12 weeks. With regard to this clone: Its target is not known.

The chain combines TRBV7-9 with TRBJ2-5, with a tentative D call TRBD1 (6 bases). The TCR sequence derives from an adult who received the AZD1222 COVID-19 vaccine. The specimen was peripheral blood, collected 28 days after the second AZD1222 dose. The DNA of the CDR3 is TGTGCCAGCAGCATGTACAGGGAACCAGAGACCCAGTACTTC. Its translation: CASSMYREPETQYF.